The present entry profiles one T cell receptor beta chain with its context. What it binds is unknown. These data belong to a study of cytomegalovirus exposure and HLA in healthy donors. Findings of the study overall: The study reported that TCR beta sequences accurately predicted HLA-A and HLA-B alleles in most subjects. As a later analysis revealed, the rate of TCR association differed by HLA locus, with DRB1 most and HLA-C fewest.

Healthy donors of bone marrow made up the group. Vbeta (60) and Jbeta (13) primers were used in the PCR. Methods used by the authors: Approximately 12 million of the 80 million or so unique TCR beta chains counted in a later analysis were shared. The repertoire was sequenced with immunoSEQ multiplex PCR; TCRdb's copy has only in-frame clones and lacks some. That table is the source of V, J and clone size, and D and trimming were worked out from the DNA. Of more than 150,000 clones listed, approximately 84% are singletons. Trimming took 6 bases from V and 6 from J, leaving 14 bases between them. Germline CDR1 is MNHEY and CDR2 is SVGAGI. The CDR3 length is 13 residues.

This TCR came from a boy younger than 18 in good health and CMV-seronegative. The specimen was PBMCs. The chain carries TRBV6-5 and TRBJ1-2; unclear D gene. For the CDR3, the DNA is TGTGCCAGCAGGCGGAGCTTAAAAGATGGCTACACCTTC. Protein product: CASRRSLKDGYTF.